The 8 T cell receptor beta chains reported below all come from one sample, sequenced in a study of cytomegalovirus exposure and HLA in healthy donors. 60 Vbeta and 13 Jbeta primers were used in PCR. Measured with immunoSEQ multiplex PCR; TCRdb has only the in-frame clones, and not every one. In the table there are around 100,000 clones, almost 80% of which are singletons. The sample taken for sequencing was PBMCs. Every receptor here comes from a man in his fifties in good health and CMV-seropositive.

The gene calls are TRBV7-9 and TRBJ1-2; 9 nucleotides agree with TRBD1. The CDR3 is 16 residues long. The V segment lost 6 bases and the J segment 4 bases; nucleotides outside the gene matches: 12. CDR1 is SEHNR, CDR2 FQNEAQ, per germline (reference sequence). The CDR3 bases are TGTGCCAGCAGTGAGATAGGGACAGGGAGAGGCTATGGCTACACCTTC. It yields the protein CASSEIGTGRGYGYTF.

This chain links TRBV19 with TRBJ1-2; 7 nucleotides match TRBD1. Germline assignment: CDR1 LNHDA and CDR2 SQIVND (reference sequence). The CDR3 runs 14 residues. With 6 bases clipped from V and 6 bases from J, the junction kept 10 bases outside the gene matches. The DNA of the CDR3 is TGTGCCAGTAGACTGACAGGGCTTGAACATGGCTACACCTTC. As protein: CASRLTGLEHGYTF.

The rearrangement joins TRBV6-1 to TRBJ2-5; no definite D call. V was clipped by 4 bases and J by 5 bases, with 5 bases between them. The length of the CDR3 is 11 residues. Per germline, CDR1 MNHNS and CDR2 SASEGT. CDR3 DNA sequence: TGTGCCAGCAGTGTCGGGGAGACCCAGTACTTC. Translating gives CASSVGETQYF.

V and J are TRBV6-5 and TRBJ2-1; 8 bases match TRBD2. There are 16 residues in the CDR3. Germline V gene sequence: CDR1 MNHEY, CDR2 SVGAGI. The J segment lost 0 bases and the V segment lost 4 bases, leaving 5 bases of the junction unmatched. The CDR3 protein is CASSSWAGGSYNEQFF. CDR3 coding DNA: TGTGCCAGCAGTTCCTGGGCGGGAGGCTCCTACAATGAGCAGTTCTTC.

V and J are TRBV7-8 and TRBJ1-5; TRBD1 matches at 8 bases. J was trimmed by 0 bases and V by 5 bases; bases with no gene match: 6. The germline V gene encodes CDR1 SGHVS and CDR2 FQNEAQ. The CDR3 has 16 residues. CDR3 residues: CASSAGGSPSNQPQHF. The CDR3, as DNA: TGTGCCAGCAGCGCAGGGGGCTCCCCTAGCAATCAGCCCCAGCATTTT.

The V call is TRBV29-1, the J call TRBJ2-7; a weak D match, TRBD2 (5 bases). Germline V CDR1 and CDR2: SQVTM, ANQGSEA. With 5 bases removed from V and 6 bases from J, the gap between germline ends came to 17 bases. The CDR3 is made up of 13 amino acids. CDR3 region: CSVTKVREGEQYF. The CDR3 region has the DNA TGCAGCGTTACAAAGGTTCGGGAAGGCGAGCAGTACTTC.

The chain links TRBV7-2 to TRBJ2-5; weak D call: TRBD1 (5 bases). The ends were cut back, 4 bases at V and 1 base at J, with 13 bases in the middle. CDR1 SGHTA and CDR2 FQGNSA come from the germline V gene. The CDR3 covers 15 residues. This CDR3 is CASSSFRQRQETQYF. The CDR3 DNA follows: TGTGCCAGCAGCTCATTCAGACAGCGCCAAGAGACCCAGTACTTC.

This clone was found a few times. The rearrangement uses TRBV30 and TRBJ1-6; TRBD1 might be the D (6 bases). Trimming removed 2 bases at V and 7 bases at J, with 12 bases between. The CDR3 sequence is 14 residues long. Germline CDR1 GTSNPN, CDR2 SVGIG (reference sequence). This CDR3 reads CAWSYIRGNSPLHF. CDR3 nucleotides: TGTGCCTGGAGTTATATCAGGGGAAATTCACCCCTCCACTTT.